This T cell receptor (beta chain) originates from a study of Graves' ophthalmopathy and Graves' hyperthyroidism. This clonotype was counted many times. V trimming: 6 bases; J trimming: 10 bases; junction bases outside the gene matches: 9. Germline loops: CDR1 PRHDT, CDR2 FYEKMQ (reference sequence). The CDR3 spans 14 residues. 7.5 to 10 ml of fresh blood yielded the PBMCs by density gradient. RNA transcripts yielded amplified TCR beta CDR3 regions. HTBI primers were used in a first-round RT-PCR, which preceded a second-round multiplex PCR. MiXCR, run by TCRdb on the multiplex PCR reads, gives a single entry per CDR3 protein. The sample gives 400,000 to 500,000 distinct CDR3 sequences, 20% to 25% of which show up once; more than 2.5% is in the top ten.

The chain uses TRBV13 and TRBJ1-6; 7 bases line up with TRBD1. The sequenced sample consisted of peripheral blood. The clonotype originates from a woman aged 18-29 years with stable Graves' hyperthyroidism. The CDR3 here is CASRIGGAQSPLHF. CDR3 coding DNA: TGTGCCAGCAGAATAGGGGGCGCCCAGTCACCCCTCCACTTT.